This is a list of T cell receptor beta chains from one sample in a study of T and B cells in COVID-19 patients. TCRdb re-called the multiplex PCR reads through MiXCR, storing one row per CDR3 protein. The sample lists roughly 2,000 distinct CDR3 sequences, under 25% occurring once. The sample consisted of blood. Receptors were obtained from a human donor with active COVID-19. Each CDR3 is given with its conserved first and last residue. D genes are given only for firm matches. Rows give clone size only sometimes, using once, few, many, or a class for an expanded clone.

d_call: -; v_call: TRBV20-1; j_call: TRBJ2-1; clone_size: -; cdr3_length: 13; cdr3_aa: CSARTLAYNEQFF; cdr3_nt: TGCAGTGCTAGAACGCTAGCCTACAATGAGCAGTTCTTC
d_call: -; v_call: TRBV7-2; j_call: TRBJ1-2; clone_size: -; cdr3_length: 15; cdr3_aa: CASSFGLYEIRGYTF; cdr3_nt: TGTGCCAGCAGCTTCGGTCTTTATGAGATTCGTGGCTACACCTTC
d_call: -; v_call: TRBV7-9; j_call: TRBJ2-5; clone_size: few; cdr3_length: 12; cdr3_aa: CASSWYQETQYF; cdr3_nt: TGTGCCAGCAGCTGGTACCAAGAGACCCAGTACTTC
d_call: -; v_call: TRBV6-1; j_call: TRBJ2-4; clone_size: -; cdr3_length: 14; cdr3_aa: CASSDGGTSDIQYF; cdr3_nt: TGTGCCAGCAGTGACGGGGGGACAAGTGACATTCAGTACTTC
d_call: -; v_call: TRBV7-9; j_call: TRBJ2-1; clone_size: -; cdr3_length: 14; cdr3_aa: CASSRVGAPNEQFF; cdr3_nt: TGTGCCAGCAGTAGGGTGGGAGCCCCAAATGAGCAGTTCTTC
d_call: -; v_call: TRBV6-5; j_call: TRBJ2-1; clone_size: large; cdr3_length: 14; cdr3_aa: CASSPSSSPTVGFF; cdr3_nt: TGTGCCAGCAGCCCCTCTTCCAGCCCTACGGTGGGGTTCTTC
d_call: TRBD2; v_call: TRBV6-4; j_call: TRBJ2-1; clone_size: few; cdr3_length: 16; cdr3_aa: CASTPRAGVSYNEQFF; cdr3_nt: TGTGCCAGCACCCCTCGAGCGGGAGTCTCCTACAATGAGCAGTTCTTC
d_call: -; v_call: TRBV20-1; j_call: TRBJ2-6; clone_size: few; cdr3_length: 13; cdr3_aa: CSAILGGANVLTF; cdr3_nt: TGCAGTGCTATCCTGGGTGGGGCCAACGTCCTGACTTTC
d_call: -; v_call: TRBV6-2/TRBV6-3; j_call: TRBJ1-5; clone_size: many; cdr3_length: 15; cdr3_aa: CASRHNLLDHQPQHF; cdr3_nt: TGTGCCAGCAGACACAATCTGCTAGACCATCAGCCCCAGCATTTT
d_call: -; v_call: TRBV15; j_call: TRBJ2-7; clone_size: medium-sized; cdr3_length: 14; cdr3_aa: CATSAGGALYEQYF; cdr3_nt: TGTGCCACCTCCGCGGGCGGGGCCCTCTACGAGCAGTACTTC
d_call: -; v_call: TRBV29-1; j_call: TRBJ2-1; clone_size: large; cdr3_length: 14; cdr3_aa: CSINSGTLYNEQFF; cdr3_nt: TGCAGCATCAACTCCGGGACTCTCTACAATGAGCAGTTCTTC
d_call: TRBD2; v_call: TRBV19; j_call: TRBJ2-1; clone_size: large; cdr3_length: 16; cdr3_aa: CASSRAQAGGHNEQFF; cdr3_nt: TGTGCCAGTAGTCGCGCTCAAGCGGGGGGGCACAATGAGCAGTTCTTC
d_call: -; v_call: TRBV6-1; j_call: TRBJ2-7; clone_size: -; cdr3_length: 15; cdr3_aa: CASRGGDSGANEQYF; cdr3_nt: TGTGCCAGCAGGGGCGGGGACTCTGGGGCCAACGAGCAGTACTTC
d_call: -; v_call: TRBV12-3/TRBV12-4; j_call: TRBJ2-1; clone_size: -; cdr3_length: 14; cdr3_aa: CASSRSGGYNEQFF; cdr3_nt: TGTGCCAGCAGTCGTAGCGGTGGATACAATGAGCAGTTCTTC
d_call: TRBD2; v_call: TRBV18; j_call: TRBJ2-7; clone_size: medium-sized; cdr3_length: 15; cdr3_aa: CASSPSGREHYEQYF; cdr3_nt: TGTGCCAGCTCACCCTCGGGGAGGGAACACTACGAGCAGTACTTC
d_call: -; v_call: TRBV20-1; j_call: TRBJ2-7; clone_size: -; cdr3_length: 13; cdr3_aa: CSANGPLSYEQYF; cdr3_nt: TGCAGTGCTAACGGCCCACTCTCCTACGAGCAGTACTTC
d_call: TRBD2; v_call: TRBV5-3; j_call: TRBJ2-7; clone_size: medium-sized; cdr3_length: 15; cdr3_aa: CARSLGTSGYYEQYF; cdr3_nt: TGTGCCAGAAGCCTGGGGACTAGCGGGTATTACGAGCAGTACTTC
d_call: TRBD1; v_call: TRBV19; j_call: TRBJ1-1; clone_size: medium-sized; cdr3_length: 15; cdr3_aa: CASTKRDRGSTEAFF; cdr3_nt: TGTGCCAGTACCAAGAGGGACAGAGGGTCCACTGAAGCTTTCTTT
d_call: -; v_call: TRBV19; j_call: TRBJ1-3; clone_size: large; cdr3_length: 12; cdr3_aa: CASTMTGNTIYF; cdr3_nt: TGTGCCAGTACAATGACAGGAAACACCATATATTTT
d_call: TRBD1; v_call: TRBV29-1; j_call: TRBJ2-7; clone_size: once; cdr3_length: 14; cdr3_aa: CSVTTGTGVKEQYF; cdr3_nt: TGCAGCGTTACTACCGGGACAGGGGTGAAGGAGCAGTACTTC
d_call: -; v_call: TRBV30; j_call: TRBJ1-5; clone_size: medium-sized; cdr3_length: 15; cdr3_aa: CAWSPPGGTKQPQHF; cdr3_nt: TGTGCCTGGAGTCCCCCCGGAGGGACGAAGCAGCCCCAGCATTTT
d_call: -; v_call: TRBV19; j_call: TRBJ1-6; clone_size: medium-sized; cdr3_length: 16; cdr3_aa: CASRQRGAGDGSPLHF; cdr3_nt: TGTGCCAGTAGACAACGGGGCGCGGGGGATGGTTCACCCCTCCACTTT
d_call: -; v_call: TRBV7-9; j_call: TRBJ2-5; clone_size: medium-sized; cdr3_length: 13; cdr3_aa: CASRNYHQETQYF; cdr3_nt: TGTGCCAGCAGGAACTATCACCAAGAGACCCAGTACTTC
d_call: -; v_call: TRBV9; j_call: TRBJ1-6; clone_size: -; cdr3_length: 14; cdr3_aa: CASEGGIGSSPLHF; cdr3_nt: TGTGCCAGCGAGGGAGGAATTGGGAGTTCACCCCTCCACTTT
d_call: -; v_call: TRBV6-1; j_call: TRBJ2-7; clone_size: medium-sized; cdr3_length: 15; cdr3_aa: CASSLWGGSSYEQYF; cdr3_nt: TGTGCCAGCTCCCTCTGGGGCGGAAGCTCCTACGAGCAGTACTTC
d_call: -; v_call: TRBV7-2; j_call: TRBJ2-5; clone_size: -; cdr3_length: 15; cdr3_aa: CASNPQGVWQETQYF; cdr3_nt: TGTGCCAGCAACCCTCAGGGCGTATGGCAAGAGACCCAGTACTTC